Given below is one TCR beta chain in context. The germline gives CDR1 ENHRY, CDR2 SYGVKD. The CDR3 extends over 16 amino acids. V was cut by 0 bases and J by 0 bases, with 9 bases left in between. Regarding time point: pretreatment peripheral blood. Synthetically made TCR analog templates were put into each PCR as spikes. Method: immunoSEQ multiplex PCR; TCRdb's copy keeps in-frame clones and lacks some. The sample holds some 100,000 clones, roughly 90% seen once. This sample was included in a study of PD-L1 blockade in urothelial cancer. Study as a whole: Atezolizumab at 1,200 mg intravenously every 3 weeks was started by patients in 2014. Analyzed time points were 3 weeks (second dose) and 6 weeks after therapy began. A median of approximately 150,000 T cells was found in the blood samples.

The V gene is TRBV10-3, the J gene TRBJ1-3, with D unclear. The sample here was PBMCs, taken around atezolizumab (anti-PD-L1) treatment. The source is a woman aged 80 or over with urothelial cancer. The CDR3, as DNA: TGTGCCATCAGTGAGTCTGGCAGGAACTCTGGAAACACCATATATTTT. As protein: CAISESGRNSGNTIYF.